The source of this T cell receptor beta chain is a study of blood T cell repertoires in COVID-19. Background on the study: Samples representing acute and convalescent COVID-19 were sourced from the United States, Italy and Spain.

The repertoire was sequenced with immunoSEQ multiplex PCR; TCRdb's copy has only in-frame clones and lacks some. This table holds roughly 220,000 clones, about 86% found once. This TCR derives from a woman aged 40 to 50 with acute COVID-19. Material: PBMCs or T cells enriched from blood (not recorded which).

CDR3 sequence: CASSIRTVNSNQPQHF. The CDR3 DNA reads as TGTGCCAGTAGTATAAGGACAGTGAATAGCAATCAGCCCCAGCATTTT. The chain combines TRBV19 with TRBJ1-5; TRBD1 is a possible D gene (6 bases). Germline V gene sequence: CDR1 LNHDA, CDR2 SQIVND (reference sequence). This CDR3 has 16 residues. Between the trimmed V and J ends, which lost 2 bases and 0 bases, there was a span of 11 bases.